This T cell receptor (beta chain) came from a study of patients and donors after allogeneic stem cell transplantation. TCRdb fed the RT-PCR reads into MiXCR, producing one record per CDR3 protein. The data contain some 60,000 distinct CDR3 sequences, 13% of them seen just once; the ten biggest clones take up around a third. Per the germline V gene, CDR1 is SGHRS and CDR2 is YFSETQ. This CDR3 contains 14 residues. V lost 0 bases and J 1 base, leaving 7 bases between the germline ends. In its sample, this clonotype was seen many times. The V and J genes are TRBV5-1 and TRBJ1-1; D remains unclear. Sample: blood, either unsorted or a sorted T cell fraction (not recorded which). This clonotype was obtained from a human donor who was either an allogeneic HSCT recipient or a stem cell or donor lymphocyte infusion donor (not recorded which). It is not recorded whose cells these are; they may come from a transplant donor. Here the CDR3 DNA reads TGCGCCAGCAGCTTGGCTACACAGAACACTGAAGCTTTCTTT. The encoded protein is CASSLATQNTEAFF.